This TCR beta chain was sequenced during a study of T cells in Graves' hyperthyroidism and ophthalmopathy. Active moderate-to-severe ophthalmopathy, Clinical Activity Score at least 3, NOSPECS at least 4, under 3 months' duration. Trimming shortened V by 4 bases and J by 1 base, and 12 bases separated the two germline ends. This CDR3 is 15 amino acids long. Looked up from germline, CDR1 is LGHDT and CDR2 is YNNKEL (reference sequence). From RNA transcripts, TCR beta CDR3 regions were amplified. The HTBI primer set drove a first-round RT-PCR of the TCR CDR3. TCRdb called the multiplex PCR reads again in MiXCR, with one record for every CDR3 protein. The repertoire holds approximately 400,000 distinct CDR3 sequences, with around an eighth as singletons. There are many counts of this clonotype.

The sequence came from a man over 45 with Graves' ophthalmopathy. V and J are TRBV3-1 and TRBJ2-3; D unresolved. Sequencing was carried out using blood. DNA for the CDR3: TGTGCCAGCAGCCTATCTAGAGTCGGCACAGATACGCAGTATTTT. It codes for CASSLSRVGTDTQYF.